The following is a TCR beta chain sequence with its context. What antigen it recognizes has not been identified. Base qualities were left out, and no much larger clone turns up one base away. Receptors were amplified or captured by 5' RACE. Data came from an Illumina HiSeq 2500. A second roughly 7 to 12 cycle PCR used a sample-barcoded 5' primer and a J-beta primer mix. A unique molecular identifier was introduced onto each TCR beta cDNA molecule by a template-switch 5' adaptor carrying 12 random nucleotides. Each sample yielded at least 2.5 million CDR3-containing paired-end reads. First-strand cDNA synthesis was performed from all RNA using the Mint cDNA synthesis kit, with priming by a TRBC-specific oligonucleotide. Following uracil-DNA glycosylase treatment, all cDNA underwent a first 18-cycle PCR with the universal primers M1SS and BC2_uni_R. In the original analysis: Each sample was normalized by randomly selecting 1 million high-quality reads, each carrying a distinct molecular identifier. Reads with shared molecular identifiers were discarded instead of being binned into consensus sequences. MiTCR, run with a Q25 quality threshold and the strictest error-elimination algorithm, handled CDR3 identification, clonotype clustering and error correction. A nonparametric unseen species model with Euler transformation was used to estimate lower-bound total TCR beta diversity. Starting from the raw public reads, TCRdb applied fastp trimming at Q25, assembled clones with MiXCR and retained in-frame beta chains. Every CDR3 protein is listed once, alongside the most common genes and DNA of its rows. TCRdb, not the authors, supplied the V and J calls. The sample contains roughly 900,000 distinct CDR3 sequences, more than 25% of them found a single time. Approximately 15% of the sample is held by the ten biggest clonotypes.

The donors were about 40 Caucasian individuals from Russia, aged roughly 6 to 100 years, who were systemically healthy. Each donor gave 8.5 to 10 milliliters of peripheral blood, collected into EDTA-treated Vacutainer tubes. Ficoll-Paque density-gradient centrifugation was used to isolate PBMCs, with at least 6.5 million obtained per sample. Total RNA was extracted from PBMCs with Trizol reagent, with at least 6 micrograms obtained per sample. For every donor, an aliquot of PBMCs went through flow cytometry to measure the percentages of naive CD45RAhigh/CD27high T cells. This record comes from a study of blood T cells in healthy people across ages (dated by TCRdb to between 2015 and 2016). Background for the entire study: In model experiments, template switching captured about one uniquely barcoded TCR beta cDNA molecule for every two T cells. The donors were split into four age groups: young (average around 15 years), middle-aged (39), aged (about 62) and long-lived (over 75). For two donors (one aged 18 to 30 and one aged 80 or older), the study analyzed two additional independent replicas of 1 million unique cDNA reads from the same blood draw. To avoid experimental bias, donors of different ages were distributed randomly across sequencing lanes. Using deep sequencing normalized with unique cDNA molecular identifiers, the study measured how TCR beta repertoire diversity changes with age. General findings and caveats noted by the study authors: Because the CMV infection status of the donors was unknown, age-related changes in expanded clonotypes may potentially have been confounded. Estimates of total diversity from one million sequenced T cells were regarded as lower bounds and underestimates. As age increased, observed TCR beta diversity per million T cells dropped in a roughly linear way, and a significant reduction was already evident by age about 40. There was a strong correlation between observed TCR beta diversity and the percentage of naive T cells measured by flow cytometry. Conclusive comparison of naive and antigen-experienced compartments was prevented by the profiling of bulk unsorted PBMCs. Compared with the aged group, the long-lived group had more naive CD4+ T cells, fewer expanded clones and increased TCR diversity, a pattern suggesting age selection.

For CDR1 and CDR2, the germline V gene lists SGHTA and FQGNSA. The CDR3 spans 15 residues, from the cysteine through the phenylalanine. Only CDR3 DNA is held: 45 bases, read in frame from base 1. Trimming removed 0 bases from V and 10 bases from J, leaving 18 bases between the germline ends. Material: blood. The chain is made from TRBV7-2 and TRBJ1-1; TRBD1 is perhaps the D gene, given 6 matching bases. This TCR came from a woman older than 75 in good health. This receptor carries the CDR3 CASSLAPSGGVGAFF. The sequenced DNA: TGTGCCAGCAGCTTAGCGCCCTCGGGGGGCGTAGGAGCTTTCTTT. This CDR3, with the reference TRBV7-2 and TRBJ1-1 proteins standing in past its ends, gives the full variable domain GAGVSQSPSNKVTEKGKDVELRCDPISGHTALYWYRQSLGQGLEFLIYFQGNSAPDKSGLPSDRFSAERTGGSVSTLTIQRTQQEDSAVYLCASSLAPSGGVGAFFGQGTRLTVV.